Reported below is one TCR beta chain. Each UMI harboured a 6-nucleotide sample barcode and was appended via template switching. After re-calling the 5' RACE reads, TCRdb lists one entry per CDR3 protein, DNA absent. The sample has under 150,000 distinct CDR3 sequences. The source of the sample is a study of monozygotic twins with inflammatory bowel disease. The TCR comes from a human donor with ulcerative colitis or Crohn's disease, or a healthy co-twin of an affected twin (not recorded which). Sequencing input: blood.

The chain's CDR3 is CASSQTYSSTDTQYF. The V call is TRBV7-2, the J call TRBJ2-3. The CDR3 runs 15 residues. The germline gives CDR1 SGHTA, CDR2 FQGNSA.